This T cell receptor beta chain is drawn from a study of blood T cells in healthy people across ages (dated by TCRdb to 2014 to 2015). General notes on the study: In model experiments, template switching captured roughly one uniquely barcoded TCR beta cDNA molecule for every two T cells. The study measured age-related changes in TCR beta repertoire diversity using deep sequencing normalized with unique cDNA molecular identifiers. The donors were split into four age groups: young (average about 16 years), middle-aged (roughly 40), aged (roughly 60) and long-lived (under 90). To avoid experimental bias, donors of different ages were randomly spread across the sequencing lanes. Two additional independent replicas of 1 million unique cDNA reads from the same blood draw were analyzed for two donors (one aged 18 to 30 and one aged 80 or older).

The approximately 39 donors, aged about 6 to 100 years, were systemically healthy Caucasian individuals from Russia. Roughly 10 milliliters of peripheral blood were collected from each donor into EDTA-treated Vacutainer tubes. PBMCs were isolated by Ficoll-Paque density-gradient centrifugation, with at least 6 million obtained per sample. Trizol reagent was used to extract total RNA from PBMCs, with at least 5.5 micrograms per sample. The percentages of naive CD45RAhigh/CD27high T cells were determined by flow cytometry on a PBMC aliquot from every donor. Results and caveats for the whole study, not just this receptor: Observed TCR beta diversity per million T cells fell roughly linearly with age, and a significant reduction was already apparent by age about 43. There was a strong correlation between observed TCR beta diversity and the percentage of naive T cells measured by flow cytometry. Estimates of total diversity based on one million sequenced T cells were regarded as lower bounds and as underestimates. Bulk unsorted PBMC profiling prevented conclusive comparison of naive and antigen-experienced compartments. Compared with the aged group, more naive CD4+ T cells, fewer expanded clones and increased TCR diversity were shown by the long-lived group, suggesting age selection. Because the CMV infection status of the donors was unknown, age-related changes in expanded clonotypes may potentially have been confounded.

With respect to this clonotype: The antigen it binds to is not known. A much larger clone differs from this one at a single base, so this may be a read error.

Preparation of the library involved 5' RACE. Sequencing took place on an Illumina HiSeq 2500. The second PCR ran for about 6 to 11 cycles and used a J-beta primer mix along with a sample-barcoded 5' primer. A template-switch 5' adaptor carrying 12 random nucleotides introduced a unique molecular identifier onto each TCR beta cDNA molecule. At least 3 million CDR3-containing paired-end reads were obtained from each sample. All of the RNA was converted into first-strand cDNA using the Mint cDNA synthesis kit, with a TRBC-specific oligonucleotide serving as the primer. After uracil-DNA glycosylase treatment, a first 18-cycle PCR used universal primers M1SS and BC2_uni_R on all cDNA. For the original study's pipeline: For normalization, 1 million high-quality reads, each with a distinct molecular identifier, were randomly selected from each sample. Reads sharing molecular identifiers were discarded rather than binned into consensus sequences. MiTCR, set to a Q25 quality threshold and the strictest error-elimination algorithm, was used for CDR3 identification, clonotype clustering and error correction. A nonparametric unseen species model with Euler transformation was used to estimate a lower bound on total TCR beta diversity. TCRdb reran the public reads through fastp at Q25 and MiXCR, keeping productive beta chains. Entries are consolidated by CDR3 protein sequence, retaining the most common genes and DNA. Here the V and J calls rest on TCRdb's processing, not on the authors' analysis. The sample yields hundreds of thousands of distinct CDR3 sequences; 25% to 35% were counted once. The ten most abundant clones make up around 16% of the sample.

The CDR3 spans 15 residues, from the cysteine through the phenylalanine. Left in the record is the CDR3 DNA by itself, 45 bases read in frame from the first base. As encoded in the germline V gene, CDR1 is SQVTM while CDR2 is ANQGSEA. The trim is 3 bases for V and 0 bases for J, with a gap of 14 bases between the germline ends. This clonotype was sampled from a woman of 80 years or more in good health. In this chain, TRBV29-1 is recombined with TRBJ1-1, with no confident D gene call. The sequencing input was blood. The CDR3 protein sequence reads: CSVEPHKNVNTEAFF. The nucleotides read TGCAGCGTTGAGCCGCATAAAAACGTGAACACTGAAGCTTTCTTT.